This T cell receptor beta chain is from a study of T cells in Graves' hyperthyroidism and ophthalmopathy. Study context: Sampling of peripheral blood happened at initial diagnosis, prior to any treatment.

Clinical symptoms, serum thyroxine and TRAb, thyroid ultrasound and orbital computed tomography together formed the diagnostic basis. Amplified TCR beta CDR3 regions came from RNA transcripts. The TCR CDR3 was amplified in a first-round RT-PCR using the HTBI primer set. TCRdb processed the multiplex PCR reads anew with MiXCR; each CDR3 protein has one entry. Of about 280,000 distinct CDR3 sequences listed, 25% to 30% were seen once; the top ten hold about 30%. Trimming took off 6 bases at V and 1 base at J, with 25 bases between the two ends. CDR3 size: 18 residues. Per germline, CDR1 MNHEY and CDR2 SMNVEV (reference sequence). Study observations and caveats: Ophthalmopathy and stable hyperthyroidism were told apart by a 13 V-J model.

The table lists this clonotype with many counts. Antigen: not known. Sequencing was done on a sample of blood. The clonotype originates from a middle-aged man with Graves' hyperthyroidism that later progressed to Graves' ophthalmopathy. This chain links TRBV27 with TRBJ2-7; D is possibly TRBD2 (6 bases). The CDR3, as DNA: TGTGCCAGCAGAACCGTAAGCCATGGGGCTAGCGTATCCTACGAGCAGTACTTC. Translated: CASRTVSHGASVSYEQYF.